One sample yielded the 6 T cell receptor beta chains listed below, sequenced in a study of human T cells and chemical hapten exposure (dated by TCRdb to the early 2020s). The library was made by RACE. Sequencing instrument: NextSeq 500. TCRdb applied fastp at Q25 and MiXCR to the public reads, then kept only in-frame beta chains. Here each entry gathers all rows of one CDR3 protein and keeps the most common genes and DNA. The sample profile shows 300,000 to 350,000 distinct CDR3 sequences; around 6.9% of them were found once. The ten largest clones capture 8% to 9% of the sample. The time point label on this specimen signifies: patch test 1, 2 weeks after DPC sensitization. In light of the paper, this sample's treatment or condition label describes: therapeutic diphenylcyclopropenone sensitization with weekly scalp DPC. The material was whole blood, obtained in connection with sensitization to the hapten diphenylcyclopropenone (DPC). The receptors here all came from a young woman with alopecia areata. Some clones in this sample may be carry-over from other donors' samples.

The CDR3, as DNA: TGTGCCAGCAGCCGCGACCGCCTCGATGGCACTGAAGCTTTCTTT. Translating it yields CASSRDRLDGTEAFF. The rearrangement joins TRBV4-2 to TRBJ1-1, with no clear D. Trimming left V 4 bases short and J 4 bases short, with 16 bases between. The V gene's germline CDR1 is LGHNA and CDR2 YNFKEQ. The CDR3 runs 15 residues.

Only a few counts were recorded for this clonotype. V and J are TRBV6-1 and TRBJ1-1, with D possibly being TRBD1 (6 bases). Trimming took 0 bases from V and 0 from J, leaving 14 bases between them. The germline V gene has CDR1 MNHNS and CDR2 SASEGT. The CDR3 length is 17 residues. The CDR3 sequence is CASSEARTAGMNTEAFF. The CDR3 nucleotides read TGTGCCAGCAGTGAAGCGAGGACAGCTGGGATGAACACTGAAGCTTTCTTT.

In DNA form, the CDR3 reads TGTGCCAGCAGCGCGACTAGGTTGGGCACAGATACGCAGTATTTT. This codes for CASSATRLGTDTQYF. The chain has TRBV2 and TRBJ2-3, with a weak D call TRBD2 (6 bases). The CDR3 is 15 residues long. CDR1 and CDR2 (germline): SNHLY, FYNNEI. Trimming pared 6 bases from V and 1 base from J, leaving 14 bases between.

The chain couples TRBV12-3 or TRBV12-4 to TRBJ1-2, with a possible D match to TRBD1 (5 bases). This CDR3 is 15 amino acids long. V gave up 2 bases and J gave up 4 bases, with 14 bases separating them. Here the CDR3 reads CASSLSAGYSYGYTF. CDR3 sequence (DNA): TGTGCCAGCAGTTTATCGGCAGGGTATAGCTATGGCTACACCTTC.

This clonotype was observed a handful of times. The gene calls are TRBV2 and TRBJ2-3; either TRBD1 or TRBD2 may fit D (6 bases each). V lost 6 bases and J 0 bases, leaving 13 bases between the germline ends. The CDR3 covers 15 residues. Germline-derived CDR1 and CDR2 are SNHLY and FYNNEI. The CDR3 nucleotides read TGTGCCAGCAGGAACGGGGGCTCTAGCACAGATACGCAGTATTTT. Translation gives CASRNGGSSTDTQYF.

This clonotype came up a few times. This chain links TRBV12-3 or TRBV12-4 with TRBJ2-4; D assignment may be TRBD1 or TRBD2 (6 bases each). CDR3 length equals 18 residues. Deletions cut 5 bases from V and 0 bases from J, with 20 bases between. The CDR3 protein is CASSPRGGTILAKNIQYF. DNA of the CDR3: TGTGCCAGCAGTCCTAGAGGCGGGACAATTCTAGCCAAAAACATTCAGTACTTC.